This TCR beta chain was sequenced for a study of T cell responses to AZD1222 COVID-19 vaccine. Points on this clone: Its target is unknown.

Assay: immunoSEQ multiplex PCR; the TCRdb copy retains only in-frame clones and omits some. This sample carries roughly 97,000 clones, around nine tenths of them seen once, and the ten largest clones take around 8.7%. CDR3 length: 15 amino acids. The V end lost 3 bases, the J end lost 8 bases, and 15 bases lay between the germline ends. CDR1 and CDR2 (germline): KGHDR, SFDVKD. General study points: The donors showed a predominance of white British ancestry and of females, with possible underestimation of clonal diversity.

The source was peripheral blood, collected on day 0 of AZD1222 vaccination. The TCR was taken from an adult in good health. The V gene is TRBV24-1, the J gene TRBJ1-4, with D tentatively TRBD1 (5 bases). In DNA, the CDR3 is TGTGCCACCAGTGATACCTGGCAGGGCGCCGAAAAACTGTTTTTT. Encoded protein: CATSDTWQGAEKLFF.